Below are 16 T cell receptor beta chains sequenced from a single sample in a study of blood T cell repertoires in COVID-19. Generated by immunoSEQ multiplex PCR, the TCRdb table keeps only in-frame clones and is missing some. The sample lists more than 110,000 clones; about 80% were seen once. The sequencing input was peripheral blood. These receptors came from a man aged 60 to 75 with acute or convalescent COVID-19.

This chain uses TRBV18 with TRBJ1-5, with TRBD1 as a possible D gene (6 bases). With 3 bases removed from V and 6 bases from J, the gap between germline ends came to 15 bases. There are 15 residues in the CDR3. CDR1 KGHSH and CDR2 LQKENI come from the germline V gene. The DNA of the CDR3 is TGTGCCAGCTCACCGGGGGGGGGCCATCGTCAGCCCCAGCATTTT. This encodes CASSPGGGHRQPQHF.

This clone has more than one count but fewer than ten. CDR3 in DNA: TGTGCCAGCAGTTTCATAGCGGGAGTAAGGAATGAGCAGTTCTTC. Its translation: CASSFIAGVRNEQFF. This chain uses TRBV27 with TRBJ2-1; TRBD2 matches at 9 bases. This CDR3 region has 15 residues. The ends lost 3 bases at V and 7 bases at J; junction bases unmatched: 7. CDR1 is MNHEY, CDR2 SMNVEV, per germline (reference sequence).

The table lists this clone with many counts. V and J are TRBV3-1 (or the pseudogene TRBV3-2) and TRBJ1-1, with D possibly matching TRBD1 (5 bases). V gave up 1 base and J gave up 1 base, with 7 bases separating them. The CDR3 is made up of 14 amino acids. The germline V gene has CDR1 LGHDT and CDR2 YNNKEL (reference sequence). DNA of the CDR3: TGTGCCAGCAGCCAAGCCGACAGGAACACTGAAGCTTTCTTT. Translation gives CASSQADRNTEAFF.

This chain connects TRBV28 to TRBJ1-4; weak D call: TRBD1 (5 bases). Germline V gene data show CDR1 as MDHEN and CDR2 as SYDVKM. Between the trimmed V and J ends, which lost 1 base and 3 bases, there was a span of 9 bases. The CDR3 totals 15 residues. The CDR3 DNA follows: TGTGCCAGCAGTTTATCCCGACAGCCTAATGAAAAACTGTTTTTT. Its protein product is CASSLSRQPNEKLFF.

This rearrangement joins TRBV5-1 to TRBJ2-3; 7 bases map to TRBD2. V was pared by 4 bases and J by 4 bases, with 6 bases of the junction left unmatched. The CDR3 extends over 14 amino acids. In germline, CDR1 is SGHRS, CDR2 YFSETQ. This CDR3 is CASSPGTTADTQYF. The CDR3, as DNA: TGCGCCAGCAGCCCAGGGACTACCGCAGATACGCAGTATTTT.

The chain links TRBV5-5 to TRBJ1-3, with TRBD1 as a possible D gene (6 bases). CDR1 SGHKS and CDR2 YYEKEE come from the germline V gene (reference sequence). The CDR3 totals 16 residues. The V gene lost 4 bases and the J gene lost 3 bases, with 17 bases spanning the gap. The CDR3 sequence: CASSAGQRRFGNTIYF. DNA for the CDR3: TGTGCCAGCAGCGCCGGACAGCGGAGATTTGGAAACACCATATATTTT.

This clone was detected once. The gene calls are TRBV29-1 and TRBJ2-1, with 10 positions matching TRBD1. Per the germline V gene, CDR1 is SQVTM and CDR2 is ANQGSEA. The CDR3 is made up of 18 amino acids. The V and J ends lost 2 bases and 6 bases, in that order; junction bases with no gene match: 16. Here the CDR3 DNA reads TGCAGCGTTGAAAACCTCCGGGACAGGGGTGAATGGAGCAATGAGCAGTTCTTC. It is translated as CSVENLRDRGEWSNEQFF.

The J gene is TRBJ1-2, the V gene TRBV5-6, with TRBD1 identical over 9 bases. Looked up from germline, CDR1 is SGHDT and CDR2 is YYEEEE. The trim removed 2 bases at V and 8 bases at J, leaving 10 bases unmatched. The CDR3 is made up of 15 amino acids. For the CDR3, the DNA is TGTGCCAGCAGCTTTCCGGGACAGGGAATATTCGGCTACACCTTC. This gives the protein CASSFPGQGIFGYTF.

The V call is TRBV27, the J call TRBJ1-5, with 9 bases identical to TRBD1. This CDR3 has 17 amino acids. Germline V gene lookup returns CDR1 MNHEY and CDR2 SMNVEV (reference sequence). The J segment lost 1 base and the V segment lost 6 bases, leaving 10 bases of the junction unmatched. In DNA form, the CDR3 reads TGTGCCAGCAGGCCGTTATACAGGGGGCTGAGCAATCAGCCCCAGCATTTT. The encoded protein is CASRPLYRGLSNQPQHF.

The CDR3 spells CASSLREDSYNEQFF. DNA of the CDR3: TGTGCCAGCAGTTTAAGGGAGGACTCCTACAATGAGCAGTTCTTC. The rearrangement links TRBV7-8 to TRBJ2-1, with TRBD2 as a possible D gene (6 bases). Per the germline V gene, CDR1 is SGHVS and CDR2 is FQNEAQ. Deletions cut 6 bases from V and 0 bases from J, with 12 bases between. The CDR3 length is 15 residues.

This clone was counted only a few times. This chain joins TRBV7-2 and TRBJ2-7, with TRBD2 identical over 9 bases. The CDR3 has 14 amino acids. V shed 5 bases, J shed 4 bases, and the junction held 6 bases outside the gene matches. CDR1 is SGHTA, CDR2 FQGNSA, per germline. The CDR3 DNA follows: TGTGCCAGCAGCCCCGGACTAGCGAGATACGAGCAGTACTTC. Protein: CASSPGLARYEQYF.

This clone was picked up one time. The chain is built from TRBV6-2 or TRBV6-3 and TRBJ1-1, with D hard to call. The CDR3 totals 13 residues. CDR1 is MNHEY, CDR2 SVGEGT, per germline. V gave up 5 bases and J gave up 1 base, with 8 bases separating them. Here the CDR3 DNA reads TGTGCCAGCAGTACATTGAAGAACACTGAAGCTTTCTTT. This translates into CASSTLKNTEAFF.

This clone was observed a single time. The chain recombines TRBV19 with TRBJ1-2; 8 nucleotides align to TRBD1. The CDR3 consists of 16 residues. CDR1 is LNHDA and CDR2 is SQIVND in the germline V gene (reference sequence). J was trimmed by 1 base and V by 6 bases; bases with no gene match: 10. The chain's CDR3 is CASSVQGATGNYGYTF. The CDR3 nucleotides are TGTGCCAGTAGCGTGCAGGGGGCGACGGGTAACTATGGCTACACCTTC.

This chain uses TRBV21-1 with TRBJ2-3; TRBD2 is the table's D call and was not checked against the DNA. TRBV21-1 is termed a pseudogene. The CDR3 runs to 17 residues. The CDR3 here is CASSKTSGRASTDTQYF. CDR3 in DNA: TGTGCCAGCAGCAAAACTAGCGGGAGGGCCAGCACAGATACGCAGTATTTT.

This chain links TRBV2 with TRBJ2-7, with TRBD1 identical over 12 bases. CDR1 is SNHLY, CDR2 FYNNEI, per germline. The V and J ends lost 10 bases and 6 bases, in that order; junction bases with no gene match: 4. The CDR3 length is 12 residues. The CDR3 coding sequence is TGTGCCACCGGGACAGGGGGCTCCGAGCAGTACTTC. It specifies CATGTGGSEQYF.

The chain has TRBV30 and TRBJ2-7, with 8 bases lining up with TRBD1. With 7 bases clipped from V and 4 bases from J, the junction kept 6 bases outside the gene matches. This CDR3 is built from 12 residues. Germline V gene lookup returns CDR1 GTSNPN and CDR2 SVGIG (reference sequence). CDR3 region: CASGQDGYEQYF. The CDR3 DNA reads as TGTGCCTCGGGACAGGATGGATACGAGCAGTACTTC.